This entry lists 5 T cell receptor beta chains sequenced from one sample in a study of Graves' ophthalmopathy and Graves' hyperthyroidism. RNA transcripts served as template for amplifying TCR beta CDR3 sequences. Second-round multiplex PCR came after first-round RT-PCR with HTBI primers. Using its own MiXCR run on the multiplex PCR reads, TCRdb lists one record per CDR3 protein. The sample consists of 300,000 to 500,000 distinct CDR3 sequences, over 15% of them appearing once. Sequencing was performed on peripheral blood. These TCRs come from a woman aged 18-29 years with stable Graves' hyperthyroidism.

The V call is TRBV19, the J call TRBJ1-5; weak D call: TRBD1 (5 bases). V dropped 7 bases and J dropped 7 bases, with 17 bases sitting between them. The CDR3 covers 14 residues. Germline values: CDR1 LNHDA, CDR2 SQIVND (reference sequence). CDR3 nucleotide sequence: TGTGCCAGTAAAGAGGAAGGGGAGAGGCAGCCCCAGCATTTT. The encoded protein is CASKEEGERQPQHF.

This clonotype was recorded many times. The V and J genes are TRBV11-2 and TRBJ1-6; no clear D. CDR1 is SGHAT, CDR2 FQNNGV, per germline. There are 13 residues in the CDR3. Trimming removed 3 bases at V and 5 bases at J, with 5 bases between. CDR3 DNA: TGTGCCAGCAGCTTCCTAGATAATTCACCCCTCCACTTT. Its protein product is CASSFLDNSPLHF.

The table lists this clonotype with many counts. The genes are TRBV20-1 and TRBJ2-4; D is unresolved. Germline V gene lookup returns CDR1 DFQATT and CDR2 SNEGSKA (reference sequence). The CDR3 is 12 amino acids. V lost 4 bases and J 7 bases, leaving 11 bases between the germline ends. CDR3 loop: CSATTNINIQYF. CDR3 nucleotides: TGCAGTGCTACTACGAATATCAACATTCAGTACTTC.

The gene calls are TRBV7-3 and TRBJ1-1; weak D call: TRBD1 (5 bases). CDR3 length: 16 residues. Between the trimmed V and J ends, which lost 0 bases and 0 bases, there was a span of 11 bases. Germline CDR1 SGHTA, CDR2 FQGTGA. The CDR3 DNA follows: TGTGCCAGCAGCTTAACGGCAACAGGCATGAACACTGAAGCTTTCTTT. Its translation: CASSLTATGMNTEAFF. Full variable domain (remainder filled in from reference TRBV7-3 and TRBJ1-1): GAGVSQTPSNKVTEKGKYVELRCDPISGHTALYWYRQSLGQGPEFLIYFQGTGAADDSGLPNDRFFAVRPEGSVSTLKIQRTERGDSAVYLCASSLTATGMNTEAFFGQGTRLTVV.

This clonotype came up many times. V and J are TRBV2 and TRBJ2-6, with D perhaps matching TRBD2 (5 bases). The germline CDR1 and CDR2 sequences are SNHLY and FYNNEI. There are 14 residues in the CDR3. The V end was cut by 8 bases, the J end by 3 bases, with 11 bases between. The CDR3 coding sequence is TGTGCCAGCGACCCTAGCTATGGGGCCAACGTCCTGACTTTC. It yields the protein CASDPSYGANVLTF. Variable domain in full (rest from reference TRBV2 and TRBJ2-6): EPEVTQTPSHQVTQMGQEVILRCVPISNHLYFYWYRQILGQKVEFLVSFYNNEISEKSEIFDDQFSVERPDGSNFTLKIRSTKLEDSAMYFCASDPSYGANVLTFGAGSRLTVL.